This section outlines one T cell receptor beta chain sequence together with its context. No antigen is known for it. Within one base of it there is no much larger clone, and no base qualities were kept. Reading from cysteine to phenylalanine, the CDR3 counts 14 amino acids. The read is trimmed to its CDR3 DNA, 42 bases read in frame from base 1. Trimming removed 4 bases from V and 4 bases from J; the gene matches leave 7 bases unexplained. As encoded in the germline V gene (reference sequence), CDR1 is SEHNR while CDR2 is FQNEAQ. This sample stems from a study of cytomegalovirus exposure and HLA in healthy donors (dated by TCRdb to 2016 to 2017). With respect to the entire study: According to an earlier analysis of 587 of the donors, about 179 million T cells yielded over 90 million unique TCR beta sequences and around 300 Gb of sequence data. In a later genetic analysis, genome-wide SNP genotypes for about 55% of the roughly 700 donors were used, and that subset was treated as a discovery cohort. The genetic ancestry cluster associated with self-reported Caucasian donors included about 81% of the 398 genotyped donors. Alongside the repertoire data, information on donor age, sex, ethnicity and CMV serostatus was compiled. The study was designed to test whether signatures of past pathogen exposure could be identified by cataloging public T cell receptors. The number of typed donors differed by locus: roughly 629-640 for A, B, C, DRB1 and DQB1; 500 to 550 for DQA1; 600 to 610 for DPA1; and 400 to 480 for DPB1. On average, roughly 250,000 unique TCR beta nucleotide sequences were sequenced per donor among a few hundred genotyped donors of the cohort, with roughly 18% of those sequences being non-productive. In a later analysis, previously published TCR beta repertoires from several hundred donors were re-analyzed and high-resolution HLA genotyping was added so that TCR occurrence patterns could be studied. Approximately 330 gigabases of sequencing data and around 88 million unique TCR sequences made up an early release that covered 500 to 650 HLA-typed donors. Several DR-DQ haplotypes were treated as single units for association and clustering because of strong linkage in the cohort. Rather than drawing on any new phenotypic data, the later analysis identified candidate immune exposures from TCR beta sequences and the way those sequences occurred across donors. The T cell repertoires of 550 to 850 subjects were profiled by immunosequencing and related to cytomegalovirus serostatus. HLA typing included class I and class II loci at four-digit resolution. Besides the first cohort of roughly 700 subjects, a separate validation cohort made up of 120 different subjects was used. All discovery cohort repertoires had been generated using a single sequencing platform. To predict cytomegalovirus infection status, the study brought together high-throughput TCR immunosequencing, statistical association of individual TCRs with disease status, and machine learning. To decide whether each TCR beta V gene segment behaved as functional or pseudogenic, an earlier analysis of some 600 of the donors relied on high-throughput TCR beta sequencing.

The cohort consisted of hundreds of healthy bone marrow donors. Cohort members were all nominally healthy when sampled, although unrecorded immune exposures were likely present. The donor tested CMV seronegative and was one of the 352 seronegative cohort members. Each donor provided a peripheral blood sample, and peripheral blood mononuclear cells were used for TCR beta sequencing. The Qiagen DNeasy Blood Extraction Kit was used to extract genomic DNA from the blood cell samples. Overall results and qualifications from the work: A group of highly shared sequence variants was considered likely to be a technical artifact of the sequencing pipeline. At a false discovery rate of 0.05, a later analysis linked 16,951 TCR beta sequences to specific HLA alleles. According to a later analysis, most CMV-associated TCR beta chains appeared to be HLA-restricted, and the HLA associations seemed to be driven largely by CMV exposure. The authors suggested that the approach could potentially be extended to other disease states and immunological phenotypes. When HLA alleles, especially DR and DQ, strongly co-occurred, TCR associations were difficult to assign to individual alleles. Sequencing depth was assumed to be roughly uniform across donors in the presence/absence analyses, though that assumption may not hold. Across donors, most TCR sequences were observed very rarely, whereas some public TCRs were present in many individuals. Because HLA typing was unavailable for some donors at each locus, only the typed subset was used in association tests. Several of the top co-occurrence clusters appeared to be linked to parvovirus B19, influenza, CMV and Epstein-Barr virus, according to a later analysis. The cohort was sequenced for TCR beta chains only, and without alpha or paired-chain data the features that could be detected were limited. The earlier analysis of approximately 540 of the donors excluded roughly 17 rarely observed V segments, including chromosome 9 orphons, because counts were too low. A few of the identified cytomegalovirus-associated TCR beta chains were confirmed in vitro to be specific for cytomegalovirus antigens. Linkage disequilibrium might explain the correlated functional status among segregating V segments, but an unknown experimental factor could not be ruled out. In a later analysis, TCR association rates were found to vary across HLA loci, with the most associated TCRs seen for DRB1 alleles and the fewest for HLA-C alleles. Some IMGT-functional V segments, including TRBV6-2 and TRBV6-3, could not be told apart with the 87-base-pair reads, so those segments were excluded. A further reported finding was that TCR beta sequences accurately predicted the HLA-A and HLA-B alleles for most subjects in the first cohort. In a later analysis, HLA-associated TCR beta chains showed more clonal expansion and lower generation probabilities than non-associated chains that were equally common. A later genetic analysis reported fewer N-insertions in productive TCRs among donors in an Asian-associated ancestry cluster than the roughly 700-donor mean. Immune exposure information for the cohort was limited to CMV serostatus. V-gene and J-gene trimming of TCR beta chains was associated with a missense DCLRE1C variant in a later genetic analysis, and the association was replicated in an independent cohort. The classifier was reported to diagnose cytomegalovirus status with high specificity and sensitivity in both the original cohort and the validation cohort. An earlier analysis of approximately 500 of the donors showed that most TCR beta V segments appeared in productive rearrangements either about 90% or about 30% of the time, which broadly matched IMGT annotations. In the study, 150 to 200 TCR beta chains were listed as associated with cytomegalovirus.

Receptors were amplified or captured by the immunoSEQ multiplex PCR assay. A mixture of 60 forward primers for TCR Vbeta segments and 13 reverse primers for TCR Jbeta segments was used in the multiplex PCR. The CDR3 region of rearranged TCR beta genes was amplified from genomic DNA by a multiplex PCR assay. The amplified TCR beta libraries were sequenced on the Illumina HiSeq System as 87-base-pair reads. Under the source paper's analysis protocol: A later analysis tallied around 80 million unique TCR beta chains across the 640 or so repertoires, and approximately 9.9 million of those chains were shared by two or more donors. Raw reads were error-corrected and collapsed into unique sequences with a nearest-neighbor algorithm that merged closely related sequences to remove PCR and sequencing errors. V, D and J gene segments were assigned by aligning CDR3 sequences to IMGT reference sequences. For a sequence to be retained, a match of at least six nucleotides to both a V gene segment and a J gene segment was required. A rearrangement counted as productive if the CDR3 had no stop codons and remained in frame with V and J, and every other rearrangement counted as non-productive. Following IMGT convention, CDR3 was defined as the stretch from the second conserved V-encoded cysteine to the conserved J-encoded phenylalanine. Sequences without an unambiguous match to a single V gene segment were excluded from the earlier analysis of a few hundred of the donors. In an earlier analysis of several hundred of the donors, V segments were called functional above 56.7% productive rearrangements and were called segregating when the between-donor standard deviation exceeded 5%. A statistical classification framework was built for diagnosing cytomegalovirus status from the catalog of TCR beta chain sequences. In a later analysis, TCR nucleotide sequences were compared against IMGT/GENE-DB human TR gene sequences so that V and J genes could be assigned. Using the TCRdist pipeline, a later analysis assigned CDR3 sequences along with most-parsimonious VDJ recombination scenarios. In a later analysis, each TCR beta chain was defined by its CDR3 amino acid sequence together with its V-gene family, and reads lacking a unique V-gene family were excluded. To address suspected cross-contamination and a sequencing artifact, a later analysis removed 592 highly shared, low-generation-probability nucleotide sequences. A later analysis calculated a clonal expansion index for each public chain from normalized within-repertoire ranks of inferred template counts. In a later analysis, generation probabilities were computed using a VDJ recombination model fitted to out-of-frame rearrangements, and the results were checked against IGoR. In a later analysis, hypergeometric tests were used to score TCR-TCR, TCR-HLA and TCR-CMV co-occurrence, with a repertoire-size bias correction applied to TCR pairs. In a later analysis, false discovery rates were estimated by permuting HLA or CMV assignments 20 times. In a later analysis, co-occurring TCRs were grouped using DBSCAN, and TCRdist sequence similarity was added for clustering within HLA-allele-positive subsets. For co-occurrence clustering, repertoires with fewer than 30,000 or more than 120,000 public chains were excluded, along with several repertoires with anomalous nucleotide sharing. As stored in TCRdb, this immuneACCESS dataset retains in-frame rearrangements with V and J assigned. A fraction of the clones does not appear; measured against another copy, unresolved V genes explain less than half of the discrepancy, and the remainder lacks a known reason. V and J calls and clone size come straight from that table; D and trimming were deduced from the DNA. The sample table records more than 120,000 clones; around 85% of these occur just once. The biggest ten clones account for roughly 2.9% of the sample.

The chain is made from TRBV7-9 and TRBJ2-7; TRBD1 fits 7 bases in the junction. The sample consisted of PBMCs. This TCR derives from a woman in her 30s in good health and CMV-seronegative. The nucleotide sequence is TGTGCCAGCAGCTACCGGGACAGAGTATACGAGCAGTACTTC. The encoded protein is CASSYRDRVYEQYF.